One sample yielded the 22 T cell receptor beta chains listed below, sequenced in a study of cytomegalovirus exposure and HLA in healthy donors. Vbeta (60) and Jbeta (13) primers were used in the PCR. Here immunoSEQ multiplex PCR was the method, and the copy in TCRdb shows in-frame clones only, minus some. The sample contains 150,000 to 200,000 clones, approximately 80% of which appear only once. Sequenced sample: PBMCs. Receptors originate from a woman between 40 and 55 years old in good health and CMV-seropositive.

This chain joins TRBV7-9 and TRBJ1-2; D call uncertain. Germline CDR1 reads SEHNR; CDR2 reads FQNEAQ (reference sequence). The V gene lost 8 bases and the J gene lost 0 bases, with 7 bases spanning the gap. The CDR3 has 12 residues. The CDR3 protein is CASGTTNYGYTF. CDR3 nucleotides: TGTGCCAGCGGCACTACTAACTATGGCTACACCTTC.

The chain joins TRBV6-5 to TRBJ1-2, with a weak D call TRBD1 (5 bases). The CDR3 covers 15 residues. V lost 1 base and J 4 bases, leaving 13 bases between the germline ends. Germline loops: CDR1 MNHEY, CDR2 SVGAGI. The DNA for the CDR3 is TGTGCCAGCAGTTACTTGAAGCAGGGAGGCTATGGCTACACCTTC. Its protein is CASSYLKQGGYGYTF.

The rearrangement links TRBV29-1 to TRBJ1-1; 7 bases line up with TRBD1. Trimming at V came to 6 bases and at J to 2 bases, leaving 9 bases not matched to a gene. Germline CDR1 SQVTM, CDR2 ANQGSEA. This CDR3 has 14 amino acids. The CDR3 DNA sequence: TGCAGCGTGCAAGACAGGGTTAGTAACACTGAAGCTTTCTTT. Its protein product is CSVQDRVSNTEAFF.

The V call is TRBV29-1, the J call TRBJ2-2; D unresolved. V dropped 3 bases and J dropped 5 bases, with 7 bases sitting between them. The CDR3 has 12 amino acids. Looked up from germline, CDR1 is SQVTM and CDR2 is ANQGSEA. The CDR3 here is CSVDAETGELFF. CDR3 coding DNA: TGCAGCGTTGACGCCGAGACCGGGGAGCTGTTTTTT.

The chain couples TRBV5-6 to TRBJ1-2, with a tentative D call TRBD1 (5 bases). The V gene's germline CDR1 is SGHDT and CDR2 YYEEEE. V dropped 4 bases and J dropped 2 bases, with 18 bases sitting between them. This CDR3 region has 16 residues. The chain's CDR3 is CASSAPGVGANYGYTF. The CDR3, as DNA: TGTGCCAGCAGCGCCCCGGGCGTAGGGGCGAACTATGGCTACACCTTC.

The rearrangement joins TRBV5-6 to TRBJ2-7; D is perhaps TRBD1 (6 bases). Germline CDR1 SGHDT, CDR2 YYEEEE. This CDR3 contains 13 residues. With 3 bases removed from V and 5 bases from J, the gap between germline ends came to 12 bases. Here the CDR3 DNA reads TGTGCCAGCAGCTACGGGACATTTGACGAGCAGTACTTC. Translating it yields CASSYGTFDEQYF.

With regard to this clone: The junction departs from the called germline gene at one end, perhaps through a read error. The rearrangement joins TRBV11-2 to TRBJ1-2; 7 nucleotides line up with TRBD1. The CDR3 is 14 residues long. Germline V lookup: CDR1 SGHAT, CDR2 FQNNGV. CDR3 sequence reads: CASSIDTGAYGYTF. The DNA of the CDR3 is TGTGCCAGCAGCATAGACACAGGGGCTTATGGCTACACCTTC.

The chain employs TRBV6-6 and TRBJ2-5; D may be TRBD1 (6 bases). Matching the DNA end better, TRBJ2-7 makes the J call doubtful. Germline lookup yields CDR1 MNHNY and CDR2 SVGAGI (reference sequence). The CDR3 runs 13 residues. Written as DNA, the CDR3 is TGTGCCAGCAGTTCACAGGGAATTTACGAGCAGTACTTC. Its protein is CASSSQGIYEQYF.

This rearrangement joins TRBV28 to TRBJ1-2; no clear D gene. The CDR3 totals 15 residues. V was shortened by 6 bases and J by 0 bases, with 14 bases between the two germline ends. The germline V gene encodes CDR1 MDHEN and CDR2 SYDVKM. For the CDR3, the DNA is TGTGCCAGCAGCACCTACCCGACACCTAACTATGGCTACACCTTC. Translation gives CASSTYPTPNYGYTF.

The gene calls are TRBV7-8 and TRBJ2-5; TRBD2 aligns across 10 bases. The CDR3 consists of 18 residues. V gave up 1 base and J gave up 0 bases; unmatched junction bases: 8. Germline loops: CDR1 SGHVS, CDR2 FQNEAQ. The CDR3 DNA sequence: TGTGCCAGCAGCTTAGGGATAGCGGGGGGTTCTTACCAAGAGACCCAGTACTTC. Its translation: CASSLGIAGGSYQETQYF.

CDR3 loop: CASHPGGQKNTEAFF. CDR3 DNA sequence: TGTGCCAGCCACCCCGGGGGACAGAAGAACACTGAAGCTTTCTTT. V is TRBV2 and J is TRBJ1-1, with TRBD1 matching 7 bases. Germline-derived CDR1 and CDR2 are SNHLY and FYNNEI. The CDR3 covers 15 residues. V trimming: 8 bases; J trimming: 1 base; junction bases outside the gene matches: 10.

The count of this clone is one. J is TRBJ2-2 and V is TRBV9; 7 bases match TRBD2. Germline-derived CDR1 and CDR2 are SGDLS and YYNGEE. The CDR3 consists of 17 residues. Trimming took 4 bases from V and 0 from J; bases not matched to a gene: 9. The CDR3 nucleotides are TGTGCCAGCAGCCCCGGGGGAGCGGGGCCGAACACCGGGGAGCTGTTTTTT. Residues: CASSPGGAGPNTGELFF.

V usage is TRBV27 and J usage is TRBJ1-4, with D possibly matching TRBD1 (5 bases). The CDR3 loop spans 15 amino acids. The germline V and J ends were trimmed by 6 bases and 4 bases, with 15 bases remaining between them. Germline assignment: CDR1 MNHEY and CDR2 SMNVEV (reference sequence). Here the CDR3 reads CASSSPTERNEKLFF. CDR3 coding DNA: TGTGCCAGCAGCTCCCCGACAGAGCGTAATGAAAAACTGTTTTTT.

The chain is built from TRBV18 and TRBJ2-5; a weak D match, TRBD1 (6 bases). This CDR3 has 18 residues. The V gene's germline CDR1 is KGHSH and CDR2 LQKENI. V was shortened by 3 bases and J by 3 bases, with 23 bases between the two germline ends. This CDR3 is CASSPEWGSTGFKETQYF. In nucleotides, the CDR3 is TGTGCCAGCTCACCGGAATGGGGGTCGACAGGCTTTAAAGAGACCCAGTACTTC.

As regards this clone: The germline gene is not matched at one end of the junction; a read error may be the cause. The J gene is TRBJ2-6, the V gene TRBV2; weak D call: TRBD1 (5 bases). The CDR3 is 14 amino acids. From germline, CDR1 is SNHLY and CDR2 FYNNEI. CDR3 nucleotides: TGTGCCGGCACCCCCTCTCCTGGGGCCAACGGCCTGACTTTC. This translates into CAGTPSPGANGLTF.

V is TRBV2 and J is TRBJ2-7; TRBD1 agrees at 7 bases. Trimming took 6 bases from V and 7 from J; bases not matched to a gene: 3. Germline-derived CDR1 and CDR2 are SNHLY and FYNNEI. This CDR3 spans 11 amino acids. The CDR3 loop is CASRRGQEQYF. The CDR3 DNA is TGTGCCAGCAGGAGGGGGCAAGAGCAGTACTTC.

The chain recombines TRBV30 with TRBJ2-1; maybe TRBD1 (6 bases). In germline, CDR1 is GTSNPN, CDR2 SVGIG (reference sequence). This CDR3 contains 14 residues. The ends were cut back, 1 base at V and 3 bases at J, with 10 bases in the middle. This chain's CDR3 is CAWSGGRRYNEQFF. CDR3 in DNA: TGTGCCTGGAGTGGGGGGCGGCGCTACAATGAGCAGTTCTTC.

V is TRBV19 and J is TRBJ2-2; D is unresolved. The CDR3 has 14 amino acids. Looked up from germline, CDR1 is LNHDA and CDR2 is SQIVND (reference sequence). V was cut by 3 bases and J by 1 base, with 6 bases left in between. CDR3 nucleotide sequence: TGTGCCAGTAGTATTTCAGTGAACACCGGGGAGCTGTTTTTT. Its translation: CASSISVNTGELFF.

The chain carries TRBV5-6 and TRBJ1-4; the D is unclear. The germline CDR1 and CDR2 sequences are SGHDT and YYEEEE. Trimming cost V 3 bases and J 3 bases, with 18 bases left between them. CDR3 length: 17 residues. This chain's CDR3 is CASSSLGRSGANEKLFF. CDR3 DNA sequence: TGTGCCAGCAGCTCCCTAGGACGGTCGGGAGCTAATGAAAAACTGTTTTTT. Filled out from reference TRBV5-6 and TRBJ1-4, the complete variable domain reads DAGVTQSPTHLIKTRGQQVTLRCSPKSGHDTVSWYQQALGQGPQFIFQYYEEEERQRGNFPDRFSGHQFPNYSSELNVNALLLGDSALYLCASSSLGRSGANEKLFFGSGTQLSVL.

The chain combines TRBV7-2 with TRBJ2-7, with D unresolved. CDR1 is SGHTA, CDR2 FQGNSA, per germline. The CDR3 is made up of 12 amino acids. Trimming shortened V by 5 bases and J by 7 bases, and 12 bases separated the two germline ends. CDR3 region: CASSPPNSEQYF. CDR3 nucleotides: TGTGCCAGCAGCCCACCAAACTCGGAGCAGTACTTC.

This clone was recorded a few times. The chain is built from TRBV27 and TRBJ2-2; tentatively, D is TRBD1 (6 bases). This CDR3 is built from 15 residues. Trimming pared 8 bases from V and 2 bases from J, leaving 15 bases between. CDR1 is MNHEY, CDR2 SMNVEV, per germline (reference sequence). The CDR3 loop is CASRSTGHNTGELFF. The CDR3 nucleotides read TGTGCCAGCCGATCTACGGGACACAACACCGGGGAGCTGTTTTTT.

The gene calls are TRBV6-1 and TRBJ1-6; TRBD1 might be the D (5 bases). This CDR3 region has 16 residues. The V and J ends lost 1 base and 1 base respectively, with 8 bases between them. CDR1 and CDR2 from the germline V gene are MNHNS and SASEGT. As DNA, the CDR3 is TGTGCCAGCAGTGAAGGGCGGGGGTCCTATAATTCACCCCTCCACTTT. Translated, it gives CASSEGRGSYNSPLHF.